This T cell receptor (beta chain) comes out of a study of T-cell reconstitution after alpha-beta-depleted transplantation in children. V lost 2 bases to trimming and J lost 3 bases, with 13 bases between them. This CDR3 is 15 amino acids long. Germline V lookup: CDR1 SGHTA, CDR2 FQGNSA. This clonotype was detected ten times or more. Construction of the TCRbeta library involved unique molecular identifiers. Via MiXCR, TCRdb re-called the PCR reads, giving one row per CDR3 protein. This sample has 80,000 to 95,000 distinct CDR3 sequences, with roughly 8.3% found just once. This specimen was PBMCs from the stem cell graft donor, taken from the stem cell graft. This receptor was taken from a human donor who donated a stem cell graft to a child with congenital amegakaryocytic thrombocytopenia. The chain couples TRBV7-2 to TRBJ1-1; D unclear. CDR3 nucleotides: TGTGCCAGCAGCTTATCGAGGTATAGTGACACTGAAGCTTTCTTT. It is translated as CASSLSRYSDTEAFF.